This passage covers 24 T cell receptor beta chains from one sample sequenced in a study of cytomegalovirus exposure and HLA in healthy donors. The PCR contained 60 Vbeta and 13 Jbeta primers. TCRdb's copy holds only in-frame clones and misses some; the assay was immunoSEQ multiplex PCR. The table shows about 130,000 clones, with 70% to 85% occurring only once. Sequencing was performed on PBMCs. These receptor sequences come from a boy between 2 and 10 years old in good health and CMV-seronegative.

This clone was observed a few times. The V call is TRBV14, the J call TRBJ2-2; TRBD1 matches 9 bases. Germline CDR1 reads SGHDN; CDR2 reads FVKESK. The J segment lost 6 bases and the V segment lost 1 base, leaving 6 bases of the junction unmatched. The CDR3 loop spans 16 amino acids. CDR3 amino acids: CASSQGTGVAAGELFF. Written as DNA, the CDR3 is TGTGCCAGCAGCCAAGGGACAGGGGTAGCTGCCGGGGAGCTGTTTTTT. The whole variable domain, remainder taken from reference TRBV14 and TRBJ2-2, is EAGVTQFPSHSVIEKGQTVTLRCDPISGHDNLYWYRRVMGKEIKFLLHFVKESKQDESGMPNNRFLAERTGGTYSTLKVQPAELEDSGVYFCASSQGTGVAAGELFFGEGSRLTVL.

This rearrangement joins TRBV18 to TRBJ2-7, with 8 bases lining up with TRBD1. The CDR3 covers 15 residues. Looked up from germline, CDR1 is KGHSH and CDR2 is LQKENI. Unmatched junction bases numbered 3, after V lost 2 bases and J lost 0 bases. CDR3 sequence reads: CASSPGQGSSYEQYF. The DNA for the CDR3 is TGTGCCAGCTCACCAGGACAGGGTAGCTCCTACGAGCAGTACTTC. Complete variable domain (other parts from reference TRBV18 and TRBJ2-7): NAGVMQNPRHLVRRRGQEARLRCSPMKGHSHVYWYRQLPEEGLKFMVYLQKENIIDESGMPKERFSAEFPKEGPSILRIQQVVRGDSAAYFCASSPGQGSSYEQYFGPGTRLTVT.

This rearrangement joins TRBV6-4 to TRBJ2-1, with 10 bases matching TRBD1. The CDR3 is 16 residues long. V dropped 5 bases and J dropped 8; count of bases not matched to a gene: 12. Per germline, CDR1 MRHNA and CDR2 SNTAGT. The CDR3 loop reads CASSQSRDRGSDEQFF. The CDR3 coding sequence is TGTGCCAGCAGTCAAAGTAGGGACAGGGGTTCGGATGAGCAGTTCTTC.

The chain carries TRBV9 and TRBJ1-2; D call uncertain. The germline V gene encodes CDR1 SGDLS and CDR2 YYNGEE. The ends were cut back, 0 bases at V and 3 bases at J, with 12 bases in the middle. This CDR3 region has 15 residues. This chain's CDR3 is CASSVVPTDHYGYTF. For the CDR3, the DNA is TGTGCCAGCAGCGTAGTGCCCACAGATCACTATGGCTACACCTTC. The full variable domain, rest sourced from reference TRBV9 and TRBJ1-2, is DSGVTQTPKHLITATGQRVTLRCSPRSGDLSVYWYQQSLDQGLQFLIQYYNGEERAKGNILERFSAQQFPDLHSELNLSSLELGDSALYFCASSVVPTDHYGYTFGSGTRLTVV.

The chain employs TRBV6-1 and TRBJ1-1; D is uncertain. The V end was cut by 3 bases, the J end by 4 bases, with 12 bases between. Per the germline V gene, CDR1 is MNHNS and CDR2 is SASEGT. The CDR3 contains 14 residues. This CDR3 reads CASSDRVDITEAFF. The CDR3 DNA follows: TGTGCCAGCAGTGATCGGGTAGATATCACTGAAGCTTTCTTT.

The chain joins TRBV5-1 to TRBJ2-1; possible D gene TRBD2, 5 bases. Trimming took 4 bases from V and 8 from J, leaving 16 bases between them. Per the germline V gene, CDR1 is SGHRS and CDR2 is YFSETQ. The CDR3 consists of 14 residues. For the CDR3, the DNA is TGCGCCAGCAGCCATATCGGACTCTCAGATGAGCAGTTCTTC. Translation gives CASSHIGLSDEQFF.

The chain has TRBV7-2 and TRBJ1-5; 7 bases are a match to TRBD1. The V segment lost 0 bases and the J segment 7 bases; nucleotides outside the gene matches: 6. This CDR3 is built from 15 residues. CDR1 is SGHTA and CDR2 is FQGNSA in the germline V gene. The CDR3 reads CASSLASTGPQPQHF. In DNA form, the CDR3 reads TGTGCCAGCAGCTTAGCTTCGACAGGGCCGCAGCCCCAGCATTTT.

The chain uses TRBV5-4 and TRBJ1-3; D unclear. From germline, CDR1 is SGHNT and CDR2 YYREEE (reference sequence). The CDR3 loop spans 16 amino acids. The V end was cut by 5 bases, the J end by 0 bases, with 15 bases between. This CDR3 reads CASSPQREGSGNTIYF. CDR3 sequence (DNA): TGTGCCAGCAGTCCGCAGCGGGAAGGCTCTGGAAACACCATATATTTT.

The chain couples TRBV5-4 to TRBJ1-2; 8 positions match TRBD1. Trimming removed 4 bases from V and 6 bases from J; junction bases left unmatched: 8. This CDR3 region has 14 residues. The germline CDR1 and CDR2 sequences are SGHNT and YYREEE (reference sequence). The CDR3 reads CASSIGQGQNGYTF. The CDR3 DNA follows: TGTGCCAGCAGCATTGGACAGGGACAGAATGGCTACACCTTC.

The V gene is TRBV27, the J gene TRBJ1-1; TRBD1 aligns across 8 bases. V lost 6 bases to trimming and J lost 4 bases; unmatched junction nucleotides: 7. From germline, CDR1 is MNHEY and CDR2 SMNVEV (reference sequence). The CDR3 covers 14 residues. The CDR3 region is CASSHGQGSTEAFF. Here the CDR3 DNA reads TGTGCCAGCAGCCATGGACAGGGTAGCACTGAAGCTTTCTTT.

The rearrangement joins TRBV6-4 to TRBJ2-3; 8 bases fit TRBD2. The germline CDR1 and CDR2 sequences are MRHNA and SNTAGT. V dropped 8 bases and J dropped 5; count of bases not matched to a gene: 9. This CDR3 has 14 amino acids. Written as DNA, the CDR3 is TGTGCCAGCGCGGCCGGGGGGGTCCAAGATACGCAGTATTTT. Its protein is CASAAGGVQDTQYF.

V is TRBV5-4 and J is TRBJ2-3; 14 bases line up with TRBD2. CDR3 size: 17 residues. V trimming: 4 bases; J trimming: 4 bases; junction bases outside the gene matches: 8. Germline CDR1 reads SGHNT; CDR2 reads YYREEE (reference sequence). In DNA form, the CDR3 reads TGTGCCAGCAGCCAGGGACTAGCGGGAGAGGGATCAGATACGCAGTATTTT. Translated: CASSQGLAGEGSDTQYF. Variable domain in full (rest from reference TRBV5-4 and TRBJ2-3): ETGVTQSPTHLIKTRGQQVTLRCSSQSGHNTVSWYQQALGQGPQFIFQYYREEENGRGNFPPRFSGLQFPNYSSELNVNALELDDSALYLCASSQGLAGEGSDTQYFGPGTRLTVL.

The genes are TRBV19 and TRBJ2-7; 8 bases are a match to TRBD1. This CDR3 region has 12 residues. The J segment lost 5 bases and the V segment lost 5 bases, leaving 2 bases of the junction unmatched. Per germline, CDR1 LNHDA and CDR2 SQIVND (reference sequence). The DNA for the CDR3 is TGTGCCAGTAGTGTACAGGGGGACGAGCAGTACTTC. Encoded protein: CASSVQGDEQYF. The variable domain in full, completed from reference TRBV19 and TRBJ2-7, reads DGGITQSPKYLFRKEGQNVTLSCEQNLNHDAMYWYRQDPGQGLRLIYYSQIVNDFQKGDIAEGYSVSREKKESFPLTVTSAQKNPTAFYLCASSVQGDEQYFGPGTRLTVT.

This sequence joins TRBV19 and TRBJ2-1; 8 bases match TRBD2. The CDR3 is made up of 15 amino acids. The ends lost 2 bases at V and 6 bases at J; junction bases unmatched: 6. Germline values: CDR1 LNHDA, CDR2 SQIVND (reference sequence). The CDR3 sequence: CASSIWSGRGNEQFF. The DNA for the CDR3 is TGTGCCAGTAGTATATGGAGCGGGAGAGGCAATGAGCAGTTCTTC.

The V and J genes are TRBV19 and TRBJ1-1, with TRBD1 identical over 11 bases. The length of the CDR3 is 15 residues. The V gene end was trimmed by 5 bases and the J gene end by 11 bases; junction bases not matched to a gene: 13. The germline V gene has CDR1 LNHDA and CDR2 SQIVND (reference sequence). The CDR3 DNA is TGTGCCAGTAGTTTGGACAGGGGGCTCCCTAAGGAGGCTTTCTTT. Encoded protein: CASSLDRGLPKEAFF.

The CDR3 sequence: CASSSSGVHYNEQFF. In nucleotides, the CDR3 is TGTGCCAGCAGTTCCAGCGGGGTGCACTACAATGAGCAGTTCTTC. J is TRBJ2-1 and V is TRBV6-5; 7 nucleotides align to TRBD2. CDR3 length: 15 residues. The germline CDR1 and CDR2 sequences are MNHEY and SVGAGI. Trimming cost V 4 bases and J 3 bases; bases outside gene matches: 6.

This clone has just a few counts. The rearrangement uses TRBV30 and TRBJ1-1; D gene ambiguous. CDR1 is GTSNPN, CDR2 SVGIG, per germline (reference sequence). Trimming took 5 bases from V and 1 from J, leaving 11 bases between them. The CDR3 runs 13 residues. CDR3 protein: CAWASTENTEAFF. CDR3 bases: TGTGCCTGGGCCTCGACTGAGAACACTGAAGCTTTCTTT.

With regard to this clone: At one end, the junction sequence differs from germline, possibly due to a read error. V usage is TRBV7-9 and J usage is TRBJ2-5, with 8 bases lining up with TRBD1. The germline gives CDR1 SEHNR, CDR2 FQNEAQ (reference sequence). The CDR3 is 15 residues long. CDR3 protein: CSSSPSMDRDETQYF. DNA for the CDR3: TGTTCCAGCAGTCCGAGCATGGACAGGGATGAGACCCAGTACTTC.

This chain connects TRBV9 to TRBJ2-5; 12 bases match TRBD1. Germline V gives CDR1 SGDLS, CDR2 YYNGEE. This CDR3 region has 16 residues. Trimming at V came to 0 bases and at J to 5 bases, leaving 5 bases not matched to a gene. In DNA, the CDR3 is TGTGCCAGCAGCGTAGCTGGGACAGGGGGCGGGGAGACCCAGTACTTC. Protein product: CASSVAGTGGGETQYF.

A note on this clone: A junction end diverges from the germline sequence, so it may reflect a read error. The V and J genes are TRBV5-6 and TRBJ2-6; 8 bases are shared with TRBD2. The germline V gene encodes CDR1 SGHDT and CDR2 YYEEEE. CDR3 size: 17 residues. The DNA of the CDR3 is TGTGCCAGCAGATTGGAGGCGGGAGGATCTGGGGCCAACGTCCTGACTTTC. It yields the protein CASRLEAGGSGANVLTF.

The rearrangement links TRBV7-9 to TRBJ1-1; D gene unclear. Between the trimmed V and J ends, which lost 10 bases and 6 bases, there was a span of 15 bases. Germline V CDR1 and CDR2: SEHNR, FQNEAQ (reference sequence). The CDR3 loop spans 12 amino acids. The CDR3: CAIIGEVSEAFF. CDR3 in DNA: TGTGCCATTATTGGGGAGGTCTCTGAAGCTTTCTTT.

The J gene is TRBJ1-2, the V gene TRBV9, with D maybe TRBD1 (6 bases). V lost 0 bases, J lost 3 bases, and 9 bases lay in between. Germline V gene data show CDR1 as SGDLS and CDR2 as YYNGEE. CDR3 length: 14 amino acids. The CDR3 here is CASSVEQGDYGYTF. The CDR3 nucleotides are TGTGCCAGCAGCGTAGAACAGGGTGACTATGGCTACACCTTC.

The chain joins TRBV27 to TRBJ2-7, with 10 bases identical to TRBD2. Trimming at V came to 5 bases and at J to 2 bases, leaving 6 bases not matched to a gene. CDR3 length equals 15 residues. Looked up from germline, CDR1 is MNHEY and CDR2 is SMNVEV (reference sequence). The CDR3 nucleotides are TGTGCCAGCAGTCCTGAACTAGCGGGGACCTACGAGCAGTACTTC. It encodes CASSPELAGTYEQYF.

This rearrangement joins TRBV11-1 to TRBJ1-1, with D unclear. Trimming stripped 5 bases from V and 4 bases from J, with 5 bases between. Germline CDR1 reads SGHAT; CDR2 reads FQDESV (reference sequence). The CDR3 is 11 amino acids. In nucleotides, the CDR3 is TGTGCCAGCAGCCCATCCACTGAAGCTTTCTTT. This sequence encodes CASSPSTEAFF.